A single T cell receptor (beta chain) is shown here with its context. The data were obtained in a study of blood T cell repertoires in COVID-19. Sequencing used immunoSEQ multiplex PCR; TCRdb keeps in-frame clones, though not all of them. The sample yields roughly 120,000 clones, 76% seen once. CDR1 LGHNT and CDR2 FRNRAP come from the germline V gene. The V and J ends lost 5 bases and 8 bases respectively, with 15 bases between them. The CDR3 is made up of 13 amino acids. This chain joins TRBV12-5 and TRBJ1-2; D is unclear. The source of this sequence is an elderly woman with acute or convalescent COVID-19. Sequenced input: peripheral blood. This chain's CDR3 is CASGPTLSLGYTF. The CDR3 nucleotides read TGTGCTAGTGGTCCCACCCTTTCACTCGGCTACACCTTC.